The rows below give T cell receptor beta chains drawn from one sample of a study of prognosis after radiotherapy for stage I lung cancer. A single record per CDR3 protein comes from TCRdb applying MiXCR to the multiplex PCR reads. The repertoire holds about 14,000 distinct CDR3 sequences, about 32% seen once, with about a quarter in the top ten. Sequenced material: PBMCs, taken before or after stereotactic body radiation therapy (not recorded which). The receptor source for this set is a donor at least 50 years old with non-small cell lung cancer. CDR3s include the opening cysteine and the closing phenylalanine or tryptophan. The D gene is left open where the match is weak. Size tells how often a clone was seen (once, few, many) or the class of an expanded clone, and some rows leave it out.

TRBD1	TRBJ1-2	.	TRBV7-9	TGTGCCAGCAGCCTCTACGGGGGACAGTCCGAAGCCTTC	CASSLYGGQSEAF
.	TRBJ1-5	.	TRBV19	TGTGCCAGTAGTATTTACACTGACGGTTATAGCAATCAGCCCCAGCATTTT	CASSIYTDGYSNQPQHF
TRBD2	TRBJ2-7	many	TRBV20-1	TGCAGTGCTAGAGGTTGGACTAGCGGGAGTTACGAGCAGTACTTC	CSARGWTSGSYEQYF
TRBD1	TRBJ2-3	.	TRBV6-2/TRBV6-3	TGTGCCAGCAGTTCCAGCCAGGGGGCAGATACGCAGTATTTT	CASSSSQGADTQYF
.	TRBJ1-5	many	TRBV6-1	TGTGCCAGCAGTCGATCCATCAATCAGCCCCAGCATTTT	CASSRSINQPQHF
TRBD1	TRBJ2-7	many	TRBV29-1	TGCAGCGTTCGGGACAGGGCCATTTACGAGCAGTACTTC	CSVRDRAIYEQYF
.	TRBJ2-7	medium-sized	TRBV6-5	TGTGCCAGCACAGGAGCCTACGAGCAGTACTTC	CASTGAYEQYF
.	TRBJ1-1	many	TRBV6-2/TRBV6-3	TGTGCCAGTCAAATGGCCGCTGAAGCTTTCTTT	CASQMAAEAFF
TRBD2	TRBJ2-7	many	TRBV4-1	TGCGCCAGCAGCCAAGATACTTTTTCGAGCGGGGATTCCTACGAGCAGTACTTC	CASSQDTFSSGDSYEQYF
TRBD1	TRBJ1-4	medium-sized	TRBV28	TGTGCCAGCAGTTTGGTGCAGGGGGCTACTGAAAAACTGTTTTTT	CASSLVQGATEKLFF
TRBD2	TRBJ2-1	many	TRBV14	TGTGCCAGCAGCCCGACTCGTACTAGCGCCAGCTCCTACAATGAGCAGTTCTTC	CASSPTRTSASSYNEQFF